These 11 T cell receptor beta chains came from one sample sequenced in a study of T cells after yellow fever vaccination (dated by TCRdb to between 2018 and 2021). The sample's treatment or condition label is to be understood as: live attenuated yellow fever vaccine strain. The library relied on 5' RACE. TCRdb shows the sequencer as Illumina NovaSeq 6000. The public reads were reprocessed in TCRdb via fastp at Q25 and MiXCR, keeping in-frame beta chains. Duplicate CDR3 protein sequences are folded into a single record with the most common DNA and genes. Present in this sample are 200,000 to 250,000 distinct CDR3 sequences, approximately 3% of which were seen just once. About 3% of the sample rests with the top ten. The material was CD4+ T cells sorted from PBMCs, obtained 10 days after the yellow fever booster vaccination. These TCRs come from a man aged 18-30 years who received the YFV17D yellow fever vaccine.

This clonotype has a count of ten or more. The chain recombines TRBV27 with TRBJ2-1, with D perhaps TRBD1 (6 bases). Trimming cost V 5 bases and J 0 bases, with 8 bases left between them. Germline assignment: CDR1 MNHEY and CDR2 SMNVEV (reference sequence). This CDR3 is built from 14 residues. DNA of the CDR3: TGTGCCAGCAGTGAGGACAGCTCCTACAATGAGCAGTTCTTC. Amino acids: CASSEDSSYNEQFF.

V gene TRBV18 combines with J gene TRBJ1-2, with no clear D. From germline, CDR1 is KGHSH and CDR2 LQKENI. V lost 0 bases to trimming and J lost 5 bases, with 7 bases between them. CDR3 length: 13 residues. CDR3 nucleotides: TGTGCCAGCTCACCACCCAGGCAGTATGGCTACACCTTC. This encodes CASSPPRQYGYTF.

This clonotype was observed many times. The genes are TRBV29-1 and TRBJ1-5, with a possible D match to TRBD1 (5 bases). V lost 6 bases and J 2 bases, leaving 11 bases between the germline ends. This CDR3 region has 13 residues. The germline gives CDR1 SQVTM, CDR2 ANQGSEA. This CDR3 is CSVAGRGNQPQHF. The CDR3 DNA sequence: TGCAGCGTGGCGGGCAGGGGCAATCAGCCCCAGCATTTT.

This clonotype has at least ten counts. V usage is TRBV7-2 and J usage is TRBJ1-2; no reliable D call. The CDR3 has 14 residues. Germline V gene data show CDR1 as SGHTA and CDR2 as FQGNSA. V shed 1 base and J shed 1 base, with 7 bases lying between them. CDR3: CASSLEIVNYGYTF. DNA of the CDR3: TGTGCCAGCAGCTTAGAAATCGTTAACTATGGCTACACCTTC.

DNA of the CDR3: TGTGCCACCAGCAGAGATGCCAGTCCCTCAGGGACCCAGTACTTC. It yields the protein CATSRDASPSGTQYF. This chain joins TRBV15 and TRBJ2-5, with unresolved D. The CDR3 consists of 15 residues. Trimming shortened V by 0 bases and J by 7 bases, and 15 bases separated the two germline ends. Looked up from germline, CDR1 is LNHNV and CDR2 is YYDKDF (reference sequence).

This clonotype was found many times. The chain combines TRBV6-6 with TRBJ1-6; 7 bases line up with TRBD1. V dropped 6 bases and J dropped 9; count of bases not matched to a gene: 11. Germline loops: CDR1 MNHNY, CDR2 SVGAGI (reference sequence). This CDR3 contains 15 residues. CDR3 DNA: TGTGCCAGCAGGCCCGAGGGGGCTGGTGGTTCACCCCTCCACTTT. Encoded protein: CASRPEGAGGSPLHF.

The chain links TRBV6-5 to TRBJ1-2, with 11 bases that match TRBD1. J was trimmed by 4 bases and V by 4 bases; bases with no gene match: 11. The CDR3 covers 17 residues. From germline, CDR1 is MNHEY and CDR2 SVGAGI. Here the CDR3 DNA reads TGTGCCAGCAGTTCGCCGGGACAGGGGGTTTTTGGCTATGGCTACACCTTC. It encodes CASSSPGQGVFGYGYTF.

This chain uses TRBV18 with TRBJ2-7; D is undetermined. The CDR3 is 15 amino acids. Per germline, CDR1 KGHSH and CDR2 LQKENI. The V gene lost 3 bases and the J gene lost 5 bases, with 17 bases spanning the gap. CDR3: CASSPPLGRSHEQYF. DNA for the CDR3: TGTGCCAGCTCACCCCCGTTAGGTCGGTCCCACGAGCAGTACTTC. Full variable domain (rest looked up from reference TRBV18 and TRBJ2-7): NAGVMQNPRHLVRRRGQEARLRCSPMKGHSHVYWYRQLPEEGLKFMVYLQKENIIDESGMPKERFSAEFPKEGPSILRIQQVVRGDSAAYFCASSPPLGRSHEQYFGPGTRLTVT.

In its sample, this clonotype was seen many times. CDR3 sequence reads: CASSYSEGRGVQPQHF. For the CDR3, the DNA is TGTGCCAGCAGTTACTCGGAGGGGAGGGGGGTTCAGCCCCAGCATTTT. The J gene is TRBJ1-5, the V gene TRBV6-6, with D possibly being TRBD1 (6 bases). The CDR3 sequence is 16 residues long. Germline V gene lookup returns CDR1 MNHNY and CDR2 SVGAGI (reference sequence). The V and J ends lost 0 bases and 6 bases respectively, with 15 bases between them.

This clonotype has ten or more counts. The chain uses TRBV10-2 and TRBJ2-7; 7 nucleotides match TRBD2. V lost 6 bases to trimming and J lost 2 bases; unmatched junction nucleotides: 7. The CDR3 sequence is 14 residues long. Germline V gene data show CDR1 as WSHSY and CDR2 as SAAADI. In nucleotides, the CDR3 is TGCGCCAGCAGAGGCTCGGGGGGAACCTACGAGCAGTACGTC. It codes for CASRGSGGTYEQYV.

This clonotype was seen only a few times. The V call is TRBV10-3, the J call TRBJ2-7; TRBD2 aligns across 9 bases. Trimming cost V 6 bases and J 5 bases; bases outside gene matches: 2. CDR3 length: 12 amino acids. Germline V gene lookup returns CDR1 ENHRY and CDR2 SYGVKD. DNA for the CDR3: TGTGCCATCAGGGCGGGGGGGAACGAGCAGTACTTC. Translating it yields CAIRAGGNEQYF.